One TCR beta chain is described in this entry. Its antigen is still unknown. This record belongs to a study of identifying expanded T cells in peripheral blood. General study findings and limits: Technical replicates showed around 1.2 changed clones; approximately 2 weeks approximately 16; four weeks 19.

Assay used: immunoSEQ multiplex PCR; TCRdb lists only in-frame clones, some missing. The sample lists 100,000 to 150,000 clones, roughly 80% occurring once. Trimming cost V 8 bases and J 8 bases, with 13 bases left between them. The CDR3 is 13 amino acids. Germline V CDR1 and CDR2: MGHDK, SYGVNS. The sample comprised blood. The chain joins TRBV25-1 to TRBJ1-6; D is perhaps TRBD1 (6 bases). The TCR originated in a person aged 18 to 75 in good health. CDR3 nucleotide sequence: TGTGCCAGCCGGAGGGGGACGGATTCACCCCTCCACTTT. Encoded protein: CASRRGTDSPLHF.